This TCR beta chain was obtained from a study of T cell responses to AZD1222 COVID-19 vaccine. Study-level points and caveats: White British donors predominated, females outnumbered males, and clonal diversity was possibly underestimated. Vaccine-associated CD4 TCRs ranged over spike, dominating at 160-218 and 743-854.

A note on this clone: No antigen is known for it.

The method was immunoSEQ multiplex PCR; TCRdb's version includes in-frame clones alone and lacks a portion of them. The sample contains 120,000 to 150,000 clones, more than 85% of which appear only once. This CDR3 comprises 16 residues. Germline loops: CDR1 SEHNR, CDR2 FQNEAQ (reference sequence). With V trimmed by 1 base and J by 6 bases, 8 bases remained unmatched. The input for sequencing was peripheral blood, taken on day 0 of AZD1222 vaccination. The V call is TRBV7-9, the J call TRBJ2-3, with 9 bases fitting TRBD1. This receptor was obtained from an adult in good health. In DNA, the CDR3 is TGTGCCAGCAGCTTAGAGGGACAGGGTCCATTTGATACGCAGTATTTT. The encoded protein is CASSLEGQGPFDTQYF.